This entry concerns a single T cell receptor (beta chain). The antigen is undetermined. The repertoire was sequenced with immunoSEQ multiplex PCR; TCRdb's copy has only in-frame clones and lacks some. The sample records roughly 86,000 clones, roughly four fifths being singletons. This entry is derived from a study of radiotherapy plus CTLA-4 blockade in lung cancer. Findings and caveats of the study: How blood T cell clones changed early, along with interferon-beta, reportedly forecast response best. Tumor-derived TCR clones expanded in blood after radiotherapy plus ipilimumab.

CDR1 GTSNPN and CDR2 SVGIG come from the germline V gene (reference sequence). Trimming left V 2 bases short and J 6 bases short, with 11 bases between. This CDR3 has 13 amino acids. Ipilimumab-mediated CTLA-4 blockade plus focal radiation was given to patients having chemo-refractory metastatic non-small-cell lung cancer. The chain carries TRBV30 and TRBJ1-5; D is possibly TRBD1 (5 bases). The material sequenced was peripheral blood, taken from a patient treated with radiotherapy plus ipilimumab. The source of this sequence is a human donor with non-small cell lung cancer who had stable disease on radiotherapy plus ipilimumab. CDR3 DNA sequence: TGTGCCTGGAGTAAGCAGGGCGGTCAGCCCCAGCATTTT. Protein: CAWSKQGGQPQHF. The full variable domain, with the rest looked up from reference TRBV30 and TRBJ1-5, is SQTIHQWPATLVQPVGSPLSLECTVEGTSNPNLYWYRQAAGRGLQLLFYSVGIGQISSEVPQNLSASRPQDRQFILSSKKLLLSDSGFYLCAWSKQGGQPQHFGDGTRLSIL.